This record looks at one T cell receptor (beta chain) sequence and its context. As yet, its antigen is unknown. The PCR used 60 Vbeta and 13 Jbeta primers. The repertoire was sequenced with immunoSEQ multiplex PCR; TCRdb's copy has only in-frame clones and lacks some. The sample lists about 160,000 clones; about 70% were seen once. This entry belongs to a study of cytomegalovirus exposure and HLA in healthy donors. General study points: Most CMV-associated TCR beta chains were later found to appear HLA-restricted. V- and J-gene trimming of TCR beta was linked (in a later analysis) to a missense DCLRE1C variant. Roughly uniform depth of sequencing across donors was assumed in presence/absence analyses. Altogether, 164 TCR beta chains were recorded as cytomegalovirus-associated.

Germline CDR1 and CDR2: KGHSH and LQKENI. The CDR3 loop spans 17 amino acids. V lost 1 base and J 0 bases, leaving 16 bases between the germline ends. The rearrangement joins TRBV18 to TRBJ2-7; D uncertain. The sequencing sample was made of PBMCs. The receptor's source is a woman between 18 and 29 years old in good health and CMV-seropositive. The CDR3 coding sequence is TGTGCCAGCTCACCACGAGTTGGCACAGCCTTCTCCTACGAGCAGTACTTC. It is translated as CASSPRVGTAFSYEQYF.